The 32 T cell receptor beta chains presented below share a single source sample, sequenced in a study of Ad26.COV2.S vaccination and SARS-CoV-2 variants. Assay: immunoSEQ multiplex PCR; the TCRdb copy retains only in-frame clones and omits some. The sample consists of a few hundred thousand clones, 80% to 90% of them appearing once. As for treatment: approximately 18 received Ad26.COV2.S at low or high dose, single or two shots; about 5 received placebo; per-sample allocation not given. Sampling was done on day 63 after the first vaccine or placebo injection. Sequencing was performed on peripheral blood, taken in a trial of Ad26.COV2.S vaccine versus placebo. The source of these receptors is a person aged 18-65 years who received the Ad26.COV2.S COVID-19 vaccine or a placebo.

The chain employs TRBV7-9 and TRBJ2-7, with D possibly being TRBD2 (5 bases). CDR3 length equals 15 residues. Trimming shortened V by 5 bases and J by 0 bases, and 14 bases separated the two germline ends. CDR1 and CDR2 from the germline V gene are SEHNR and FQNEAQ (reference sequence). DNA of the CDR3: TGTGCCAGCAGCCCGCGGGCCGCTTTCTCCTACGAGCAGTACTTC. It encodes CASSPRAAFSYEQYF.

The CDR3 loop reads CAWSRAGVETQYF. The CDR3 DNA follows: TGTGCCTGGAGTCGAGCGGGGGTTGAGACCCAGTACTTC. The gene calls are TRBV30 and TRBJ2-5, with 8 bases matching TRBD2. The J segment lost 5 bases and the V segment lost 2 bases, leaving 4 bases of the junction unmatched. CDR3 length: 13 amino acids. The germline V gene has CDR1 GTSNPN and CDR2 SVGIG (reference sequence).

The CDR3 coding sequence is TGTGCCAGCAGCCCGGACAGGGGGAATAACGAGCAGTACTTC. Translating gives CASSPDRGNNEQYF. J is TRBJ2-7 and V is TRBV7-6; TRBD1 matches at 10 bases. Germline V gene data show CDR1 as SGHVS and CDR2 as FNYEAQ. J gave up 5 bases and V 5 bases, and 6 bases lay outside the gene matches. There are 14 residues in the CDR3.

The chain couples TRBV3-1 (or the pseudogene TRBV3-2) to TRBJ1-1; no clear D. Germline CDR1 is LGHDT and CDR2 is YNNKEL (reference sequence). CDR3 length: 14 residues. V was pared by 4 bases and J by 10 bases, with 19 bases between. CDR3 coding DNA: TGTGCCAGCAGCCCCACCCGGACCAATTCAGGAGCTTTCTTT. Translating gives CASSPTRTNSGAFF.

The V and J genes are TRBV6-2 or TRBV6-3 and TRBJ2-7; D may be TRBD1 (6 bases). Trimming shortened V by 2 bases and J by 3 bases, and 8 bases separated the two germline ends. Germline CDR1 reads MNHEY; CDR2 reads SVGEGT. The CDR3 totals 13 residues. The CDR3 sequence: CASSYGQFYEQYF. The CDR3 region has the DNA TGTGCCAGCAGTTACGGACAGTTCTACGAGCAGTACTTC.

This clone turned up a few times. This rearrangement joins TRBV7-9 to TRBJ1-6; D not resolved. Germline CDR1 and CDR2: SEHNR and FQNEAQ (reference sequence). V was pared by 5 bases and J by 8 bases, with 16 bases between. The CDR3 covers 15 residues. CDR3: CASSPVASVDSPLHF. CDR3 DNA: TGTGCCAGCAGCCCCGTGGCATCGGTGGATTCACCCCTCCACTTT.

J is TRBJ2-5 and V is TRBV7-8, with D uncertain. The CDR3 contains 15 residues. Trimming removed 5 bases from V and 5 bases from J, with 18 bases in between. Germline V lookup: CDR1 SGHVS, CDR2 FQNEAQ. CDR3 in DNA: TGTGCCAGCAGCCCTCCTGGCACTAACGGGGAGACCCAGTACTTC. It is translated as CASSPPGTNGETQYF.

V and J are TRBV14 and TRBJ1-2, with 9 positions matching TRBD1. Germline V gives CDR1 SGHDN, CDR2 FVKESK. Trimming cost V 3 bases and J 8 bases; bases outside gene matches: 7. The CDR3 is made up of 14 amino acids. The CDR3 region has the DNA TGTGCCAGCAGCCAGACGGGACAGGGTGACGGCTACACCTTC. Amino acids: CASSQTGQGDGYTF.

This clone appeared a single time. The V call is TRBV18, the J call TRBJ1-1; D unclear. Looked up from germline, CDR1 is KGHSH and CDR2 is LQKENI. Trimming cost V 3 bases and J 2 bases, with 16 bases left between them. CDR3 length: 16 residues. CDR3 sequence reads: CASSPQNRTANTEAFF. The CDR3 bases are TGTGCCAGCTCACCGCAGAATAGGACCGCCAACACTGAAGCTTTCTTT. The full variable domain, rest sourced from reference TRBV18 and TRBJ1-1, is NAGVMQNPRHLVRRRGQEARLRCSPMKGHSHVYWYRQLPEEGLKFMVYLQKENIIDESGMPKERFSAEFPKEGPSILRIQQVVRGDSAAYFCASSPQNRTANTEAFFGQGTRLTVV.

The genes are TRBV18 and TRBJ1-1; no clear D. V was shortened by 1 base and J by 5 bases, with 17 bases between the two germline ends. This CDR3 comprises 16 residues. CDR1 and CDR2 from the germline V gene are KGHSH and LQKENI. The CDR3 is CASSPLEVSLGTEAFF. CDR3 DNA: TGTGCCAGCTCACCACTGGAAGTCAGCTTGGGTACTGAAGCTTTCTTT.

This chain connects TRBV9 to TRBJ1-2; 12 bases are a match to TRBD1. The CDR3 length is 17 residues. Germline CDR1 is SGDLS and CDR2 is YYNGEE. Trimming took 4 bases from V and 2 from J; bases not matched to a gene: 9. CDR3 nucleotides: TGTGCCAGCAGCCTGCCGGGACAGGGGGCATTCAACTATGGCTACACCTTC. Its translation: CASSLPGQGAFNYGYTF.

The chain links TRBV7-9 to TRBJ2-1; D uncertain. Germline CDR1 is SEHNR and CDR2 is FQNEAQ (reference sequence). CDR3 size: 14 residues. The CDR3 DNA is TGTGGACCAGTGGCGCGACCTGAGGCCGATGAGCAGTTCTTC. Translating gives CGPVARPEADEQFF. Full variable domain (rest looked up from reference TRBV7-9 and TRBJ2-1): DTGVSQNPRHKITKRGQNVTFRCDPISEHNRLYWYRQTLGQGPEFLTYFQNEAQLEKSRLLSDRFSAERPKGSFSTLEIQRTEQGDSAMYLCGPVARPEADEQFFGPGTRLTVL.

The table lists this clone with a count of one. The rearrangement joins TRBV3-1 (or the pseudogene TRBV3-2) to TRBJ1-1; D is undetermined. V was clipped by 2 bases and J by 1 base, with 8 bases between them. Germline V gives CDR1 LGHDT, CDR2 YNNKEL (reference sequence). The CDR3 runs to 14 residues. The CDR3 loop reads CASSQQHGNTEAFF. CDR3 nucleotide sequence: TGTGCCAGCAGCCAACAACACGGGAACACTGAAGCTTTCTTT.

V usage is TRBV3-1 (or the pseudogene TRBV3-2) and J usage is TRBJ2-7, with TRBD2 identical over 9 bases. This CDR3 is 15 amino acids long. J gave up 0 bases and V 2 bases, and 2 bases lay outside the gene matches. The germline V gene encodes CDR1 LGHDT and CDR2 YNNKEL (reference sequence). The CDR3 DNA is TGTGCCAGCAGCCAACCGACTAGCGGCTCCTACGAGCAGTACTTC. It specifies CASSQPTSGSYEQYF.

CDR3 in DNA: TGCGCCAGCAGCCAAGAACGAGCGGGGGCCTACAATGAGCAGTTCTTC. Translation gives CASSQERAGAYNEQFF. The rearrangement links TRBV4-3 to TRBJ2-1; 8 bases map to TRBD2. The germline gives CDR1 LGHNA, CDR2 YSLEER. The CDR3 is made up of 16 amino acids. Trimming at V came to 0 bases and at J to 2 bases, leaving 3 bases not matched to a gene.

This rearrangement joins TRBV20-1 to TRBJ1-1; 7 bases match TRBD1. This CDR3 is built from 14 residues. Germline assignment: CDR1 DFQATT and CDR2 SNEGSKA (reference sequence). V lost 3 bases to trimming and J lost 1 base; unmatched junction nucleotides: 5. The CDR3 DNA follows: TGCAGTGCTAGTAAACAGGGGACGAACACTGAAGCTTTCTTT. Residues: CSASKQGTNTEAFF.

Details on this clone: The same CDR3 arises from other DNA sequences in this sample as well. The J gene is TRBJ1-5, the V gene TRBV6-1; D is possibly TRBD1 (5 bases). In germline, CDR1 is MNHNS, CDR2 SASEGT. Trimming removed 1 base at V and 2 bases at J, with 6 bases between. This CDR3 has 14 residues. This chain's CDR3 is CASSEGRGNQPQHF. In DNA form, the CDR3 reads TGTGCCAGCAGTGAAGGCAGGGGCAATCAGCCCCAGCATTTT.

The rearrangement links TRBV7-9 to TRBJ2-3; 7 positions match TRBD2. CDR1 is SEHNR, CDR2 FQNEAQ, per germline (reference sequence). The V and J ends lost 5 bases and 1 base, in that order; junction bases with no gene match: 12. The CDR3 covers 17 residues. Here the CDR3 DNA reads TGTGCCAGCAGCCCAGAGGGACTACTTCTCCGCACAGATACGCAGTATTTT. This translates into CASSPEGLLLRTDTQYF.

About this clone itself: This sample includes further DNA sequences coding for the same CDR3. The V gene is TRBV5-1, the J gene TRBJ1-4; D unclear. The CDR3 consists of 14 residues. Germline V gene data show CDR1 as SGHRS and CDR2 as YFSETQ. Trimming stripped 0 bases from V and 3 bases from J, with 6 bases between. CDR3 region: CASSLGGANEKLFF. The CDR3 region has the DNA TGCGCCAGCAGCTTGGGGGGAGCTAATGAAAAACTGTTTTTT. The full variable domain, rest sourced from reference TRBV5-1 and TRBJ1-4, is KAGVTQTPRYLIKTRGQQVTLSCSPISGHRSVSWYQQTPGQGLQFLFEYFSETQRNKGNFPGRFSGRQFSNSRSEMNVSTLELGDSALYLCASSLGGANEKLFFGSGTQLSVL.

This clone was counted once. The chain employs TRBV11-2 and TRBJ2-3; possible D gene TRBD2, 5 bases. CDR3 length: 15 residues. V lost 2 bases and J lost 5, with 14 bases in between. Germline loops: CDR1 SGHAT, CDR2 FQNNGV. The CDR3 sequence: CASSLNPIRGDTQYF. The CDR3 DNA is TGTGCCAGCAGCTTAAACCCAATACGGGGAGATACGCAGTATTTT. Filled out from reference TRBV11-2 and TRBJ2-3, the complete variable domain reads EAGVAQSPRYKIIEKRQSVAFWCNPISGHATLYWYQQILGQGPKLLIQFQNNGVVDDSQLPKDRFSAERLKGVDSTLKIQPAKLEDSAVYLCASSLNPIRGDTQYFGPGTRLTVL.

The table lists this clone with a few counts. The CDR3 region has the DNA TGTGCCAGCAGCGGATCCGGGACCGCCACCTACTATAATTCACCCCTCCACTTT. It yields the protein CASSGSGTATYYNSPLHF. This sequence joins TRBV5-6 and TRBJ1-6, with D possibly matching TRBD1 (5 bases). CDR3 size: 18 residues. V was pared by 4 bases and J by 3 bases, with 20 bases between. Germline V gene sequence: CDR1 SGHDT, CDR2 YYEEEE.

The chain combines TRBV10-3 with TRBJ2-1; 9 bases match TRBD1. The CDR3 is 13 amino acids. CDR1 is ENHRY and CDR2 is SYGVKD in the germline V gene. J lost 3 bases, V lost 10 bases, and 4 bases had no gene match. The CDR3 sequence: CASRDRVYNEQFF. Written as DNA, the CDR3 is TGTGCCAGCCGGGACAGGGTCTACAATGAGCAGTTCTTC.

The rearrangement links TRBV20-1 to TRBJ2-3; D gene unclear. Germline V lookup: CDR1 DFQATT, CDR2 SNEGSKA (reference sequence). Between the trimmed V and J ends, which lost 2 bases and 5 bases, there was a span of 5 bases. This CDR3 spans 11 amino acids. DNA of the CDR3: TGCAGTGCTAGAAGGGAAGATACGCAGTATTTT. This encodes CSARREDTQYF.

This clone was counted between two and nine times. The chain couples TRBV27 to TRBJ1-5; TRBD1 aligns across 10 bases. The germline CDR1 and CDR2 sequences are MNHEY and SMNVEV (reference sequence). The CDR3 runs 15 residues. V trimming: 2 bases; J trimming: 5 bases; junction bases outside the gene matches: 3. Written as DNA, the CDR3 is TGTGCCAGCAGTTTACTAGGACAGGGGGATCAGCCCCAGCATTTT. Amino acids: CASSLLGQGDQPQHF.

This chain uses TRBV6-1 with TRBJ2-3; TRBD2 matches at 13 bases. The trim removed 4 bases at V and 3 bases at J, leaving 4 bases unmatched. The CDR3 contains 16 residues. CDR1 and CDR2 (germline): MNHNS, SASEGT. Here the CDR3 reads CASSVTSGGLTDTQYF. In DNA form, the CDR3 reads TGTGCCAGCAGTGTGACTAGCGGGGGGCTGACAGATACGCAGTATTTT.

This chain joins TRBV4-1 and TRBJ2-1, with 10 positions matching TRBD1. Trimming cost V 6 bases and J 7 bases; bases outside gene matches: 6. In germline, CDR1 is MGHRA, CDR2 YSYEKL. The CDR3 spans 14 residues. The CDR3 region is CASRDRGIWNEQFF. CDR3 DNA sequence: TGCGCCAGCAGGGACAGGGGGATCTGGAATGAGCAGTTCTTC.

V gene TRBV10-3 combines with J gene TRBJ2-1; 8 positions agree with TRBD2. Germline V lookup: CDR1 ENHRY, CDR2 SYGVKD. The CDR3 consists of 15 residues. V lost 6 bases and J lost 6; bases outside the gene matches: 10. Here the CDR3 reads CAIRSSRGGLNEQFF. The DNA of the CDR3 is TGTGCCATCAGGTCGTCCCGGGGGGGCCTCAATGAGCAGTTCTTC.

In nucleotides, the CDR3 is TGCGCCAGCAGTCGTGACAGGGGATATTCACCCCTCCACTTT. Its translation is CASSRDRGYSPLHF. The chain recombines TRBV4-3 with TRBJ1-6; 8 bases agree with TRBD1. The V gene end was trimmed by 6 bases and the J gene end by 8 bases; junction bases not matched to a gene: 6. This CDR3 contains 14 residues. CDR1 is LGHNA, CDR2 YSLEER, per germline.

The V and J genes are TRBV11-2 and TRBJ1-5; no reliable D call. The CDR3 extends over 14 amino acids. Trimming took 0 bases from V and 4 from J, leaving 7 bases between them. CDR1 is SGHAT, CDR2 FQNNGV, per germline. The CDR3 reads CASSLDSGNQPQHF. The DNA of the CDR3 is TGTGCCAGCAGCTTAGATTCTGGAAATCAGCCCCAGCATTTT.

The chain uses TRBV30 and TRBJ1-6; 9 nucleotides line up with TRBD1. The CDR3 has 14 amino acids. Trimming took 2 bases from V and 6 from J; bases not matched to a gene: 2. From germline, CDR1 is GTSNPN and CDR2 SVGIG (reference sequence). DNA of the CDR3: TGTGCCTGGAGTCTGGGACAGGGTAATTCACCCCTCCACTTT. Translation: CAWSLGQGNSPLHF.

This clone is a singleton in its sample. The V call is TRBV7-2, the J call TRBJ1-2; D perhaps matches TRBD1 (6 bases). V was trimmed by 1 base and J by 2 bases, leaving 17 bases between them. This CDR3 has 17 amino acids. CDR1 is SGHTA and CDR2 is FQGNSA in the germline V gene. The CDR3 sequence is CASSLVNLGGTNYGYTF. DNA for the CDR3: TGTGCCAGCAGCTTAGTTAATCTCGGGGGCACGAACTATGGCTACACCTTC. The full variable domain, with the rest looked up from reference TRBV7-2 and TRBJ1-2, is GAGVSQSPSNKVTEKGKDVELRCDPISGHTALYWYRQSLGQGLEFLIYFQGNSAPDKSGLPSDRFSAERTGGSVSTLTIQRTQQEDSAVYLCASSLVNLGGTNYGYTFGSGTRLTVV.

The chain employs TRBV21-1 and TRBJ2-5; the table's D gene call, TRBD1, was not cross checked with the DNA. TRBV21-1 is classified as a pseudogene. The CDR3 sequence is 14 residues long. The CDR3 bases are TGTGCCAGCAGCAAAGCGACAAAAGAAGGGACCCAGTACTTC. The encoded protein is CASSKATKEGTQYF.